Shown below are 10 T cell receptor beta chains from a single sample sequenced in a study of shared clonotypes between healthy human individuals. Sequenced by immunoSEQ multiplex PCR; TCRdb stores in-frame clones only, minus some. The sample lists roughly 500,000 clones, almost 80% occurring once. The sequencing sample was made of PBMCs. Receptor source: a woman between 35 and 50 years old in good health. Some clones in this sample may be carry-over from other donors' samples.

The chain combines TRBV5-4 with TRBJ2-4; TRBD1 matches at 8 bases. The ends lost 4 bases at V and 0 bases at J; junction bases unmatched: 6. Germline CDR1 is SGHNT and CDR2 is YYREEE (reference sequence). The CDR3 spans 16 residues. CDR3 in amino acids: CASSPQGALAKNIQYF. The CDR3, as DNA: TGTGCCAGCAGCCCCCAGGGGGCCCTAGCCAAAAACATTCAGTACTTC.

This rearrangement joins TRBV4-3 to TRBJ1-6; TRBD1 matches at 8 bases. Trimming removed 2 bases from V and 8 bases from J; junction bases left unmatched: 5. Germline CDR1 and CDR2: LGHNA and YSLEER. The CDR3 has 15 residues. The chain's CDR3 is CASSQTTGDYSPLHF. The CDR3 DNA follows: TGCGCCAGCAGCCAAACGACAGGGGACTATTCACCCCTCCACTTT.

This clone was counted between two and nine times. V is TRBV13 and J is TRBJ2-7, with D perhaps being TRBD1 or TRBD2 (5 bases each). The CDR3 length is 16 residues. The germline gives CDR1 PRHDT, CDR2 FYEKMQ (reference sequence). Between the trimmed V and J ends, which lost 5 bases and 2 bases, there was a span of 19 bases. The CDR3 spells CASSTKGPRSAYEQYF. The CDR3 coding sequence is TGTGCCAGCAGCACAAAGGGACCAAGGAGCGCCTACGAGCAGTACTTC.

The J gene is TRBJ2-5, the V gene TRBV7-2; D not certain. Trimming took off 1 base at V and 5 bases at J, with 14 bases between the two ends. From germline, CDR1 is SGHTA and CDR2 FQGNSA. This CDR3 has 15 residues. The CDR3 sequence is CASSLVGEAYETQYF. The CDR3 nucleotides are TGTGCCAGCAGCTTAGTCGGCGAGGCCTACGAGACCCAGTACTTC.

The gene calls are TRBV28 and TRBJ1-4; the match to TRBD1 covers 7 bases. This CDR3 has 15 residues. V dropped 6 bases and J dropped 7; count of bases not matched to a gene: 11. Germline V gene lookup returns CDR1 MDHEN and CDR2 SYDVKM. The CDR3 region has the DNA TGTGCCAGCAGCCAGGGGGGGGATAGGGGTGAAAAACTGTTTTTT. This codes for CASSQGGDRGEKLFF.

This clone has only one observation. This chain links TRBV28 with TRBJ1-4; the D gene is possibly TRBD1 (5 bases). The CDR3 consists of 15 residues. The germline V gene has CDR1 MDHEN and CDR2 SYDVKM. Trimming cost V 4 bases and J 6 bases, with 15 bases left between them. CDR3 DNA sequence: TGTGCCAGCAGTTCCGTGGGGACGGGGGATGAAAAACTGTTTTTT. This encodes CASSSVGTGDEKLFF.

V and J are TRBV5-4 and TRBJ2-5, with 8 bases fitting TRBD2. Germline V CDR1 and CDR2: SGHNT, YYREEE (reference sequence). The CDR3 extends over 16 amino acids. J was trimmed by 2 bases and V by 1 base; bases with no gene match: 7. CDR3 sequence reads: CASSLTTGLAQETQYF. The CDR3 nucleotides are TGTGCCAGCAGCTTGACTACCGGACTAGCTCAAGAGACCCAGTACTTC.

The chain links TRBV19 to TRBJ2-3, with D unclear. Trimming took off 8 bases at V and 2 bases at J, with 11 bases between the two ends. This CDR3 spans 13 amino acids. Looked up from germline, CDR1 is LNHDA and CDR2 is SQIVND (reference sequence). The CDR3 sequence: CASGESNTDTQYF. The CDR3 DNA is TGTGCCAGTGGTGAAAGCAACACAGATACGCAGTATTTT.

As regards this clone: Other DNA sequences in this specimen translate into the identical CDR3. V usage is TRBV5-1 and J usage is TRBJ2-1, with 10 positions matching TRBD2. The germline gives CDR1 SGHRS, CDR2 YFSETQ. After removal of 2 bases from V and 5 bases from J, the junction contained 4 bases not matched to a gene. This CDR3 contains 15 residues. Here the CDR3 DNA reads TGCGCCAGCAGCTTACGTCTAGCGGGAGACAATGAGCAGTTCTTC. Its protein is CASSLRLAGDNEQFF.

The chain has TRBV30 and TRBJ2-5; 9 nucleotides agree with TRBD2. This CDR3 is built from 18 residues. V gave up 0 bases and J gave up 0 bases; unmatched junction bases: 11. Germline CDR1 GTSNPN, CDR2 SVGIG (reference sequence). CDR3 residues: CAWSVRFGTSGYQETQYF. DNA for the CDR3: TGTGCCTGGAGTGTACGTTTTGGTACTAGCGGGTACCAAGAGACCCAGTACTTC.